This T cell receptor beta chain is drawn from a study of blood T cell repertoires in COVID-19. Study-wide context: The samples span acute and convalescent COVID-19 from the United States, Italy and Spain. Sample material is recorded as cDNA or gDNA derived from T cells, B-cell-depleted T cells, or PBMCs.

Germline lookup yields CDR1 MGHRA and CDR2 YSYEKL. The CDR3 consists of 17 residues. Losses at the gene ends were 3 bases for V and 5 bases for J; bases not matched to a gene: 12. This table comes from immunoSEQ multiplex PCR, and its TCRdb copy is limited to in-frame clones, with some not included. Here the sample spans roughly 42,000 clones, roughly nine tenths being singletons. The clonotype was recovered from a man younger than 40 with active or convalescent COVID-19. Sequenced: peripheral blood. The chain combines TRBV4-1 with TRBJ2-2, with 7 bases matching TRBD2. CDR3 protein: CASSHRGGGGGTGELFF. The CDR3 DNA reads TGCGCCAGCAGCCACCGGGGTGGCGGGGGTGGTACCGGGGAGCTGTTTTTT.